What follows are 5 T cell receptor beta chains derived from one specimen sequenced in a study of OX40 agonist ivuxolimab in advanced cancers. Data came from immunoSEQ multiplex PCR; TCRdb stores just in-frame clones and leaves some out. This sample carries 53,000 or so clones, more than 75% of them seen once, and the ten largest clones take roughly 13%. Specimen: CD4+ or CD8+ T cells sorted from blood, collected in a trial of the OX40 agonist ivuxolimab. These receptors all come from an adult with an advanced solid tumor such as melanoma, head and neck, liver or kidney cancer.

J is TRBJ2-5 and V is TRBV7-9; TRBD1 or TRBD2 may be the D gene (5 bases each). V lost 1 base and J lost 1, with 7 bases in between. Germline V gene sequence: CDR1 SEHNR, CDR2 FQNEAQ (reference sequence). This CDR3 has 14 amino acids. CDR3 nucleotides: TGTGCCAGCAGCTTAGTAGGGACCCAAGAGACCCAGTACTTC. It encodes CASSLVGTQETQYF.

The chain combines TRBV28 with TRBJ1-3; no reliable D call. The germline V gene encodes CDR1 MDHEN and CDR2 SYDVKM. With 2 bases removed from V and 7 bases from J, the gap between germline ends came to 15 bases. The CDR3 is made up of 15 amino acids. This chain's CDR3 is CASSLSAAGGNTIYF. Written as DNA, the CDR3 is TGTGCCAGCAGTTTAAGTGCGGCAGGAGGGAACACCATATATTTT. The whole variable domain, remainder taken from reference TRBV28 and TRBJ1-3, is DVKVTQSSRYLVKRTGEKVFLECVQDMDHENMFWYRQDPGLGLRLIYFSYDVKMKEKGDIPEGYSVSREKKERFSLILESASTNQTSMYLCASSLSAAGGNTIYFGEGSWLTVV.

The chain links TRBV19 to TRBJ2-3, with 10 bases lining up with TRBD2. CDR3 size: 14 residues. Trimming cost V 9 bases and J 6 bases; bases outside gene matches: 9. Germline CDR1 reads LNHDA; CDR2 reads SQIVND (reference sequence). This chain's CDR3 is CASSQREGLDTQYF. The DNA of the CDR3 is TGTGCCAGCTCCCAGCGGGAGGGCCTGGATACGCAGTATTTT.

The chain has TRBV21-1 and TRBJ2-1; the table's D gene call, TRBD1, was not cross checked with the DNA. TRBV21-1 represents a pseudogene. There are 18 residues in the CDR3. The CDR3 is CASSNRTGGPSSYNEQFF. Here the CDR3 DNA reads TGTGCCAGCAGCAACCGGACAGGGGGACCGAGCTCCTACAATGAGCAGTTCTTC.

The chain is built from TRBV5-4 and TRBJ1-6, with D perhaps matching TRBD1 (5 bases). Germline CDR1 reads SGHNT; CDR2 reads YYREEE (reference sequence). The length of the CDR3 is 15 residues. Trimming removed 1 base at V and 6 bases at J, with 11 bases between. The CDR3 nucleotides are TGTGCCAGCAGCTTGTCGGGACTGTTTAATTCACCCCTCCACTTT. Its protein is CASSLSGLFNSPLHF. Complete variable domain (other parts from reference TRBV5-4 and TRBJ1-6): ETGVTQSPTHLIKTRGQQVTLRCSSQSGHNTVSWYQQALGQGPQFIFQYYREEENGRGNFPPRFSGLQFPNYSSELNVNALELDDSALYLCASSLSGLFNSPLHFGNGTRLTVT.